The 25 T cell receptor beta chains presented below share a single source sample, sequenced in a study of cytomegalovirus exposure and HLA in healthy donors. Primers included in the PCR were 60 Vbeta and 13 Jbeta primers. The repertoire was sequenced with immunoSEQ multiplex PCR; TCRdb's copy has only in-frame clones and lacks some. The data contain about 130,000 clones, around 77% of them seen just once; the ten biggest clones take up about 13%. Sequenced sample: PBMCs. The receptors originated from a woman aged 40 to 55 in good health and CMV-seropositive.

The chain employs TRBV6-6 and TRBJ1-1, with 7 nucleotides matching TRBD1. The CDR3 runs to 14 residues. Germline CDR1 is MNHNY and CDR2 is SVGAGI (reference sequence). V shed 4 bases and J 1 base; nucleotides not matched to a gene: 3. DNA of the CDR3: TGTGCCAGCAGTTCCCGGACAGGGAACACTGAAGCTTTCTTT. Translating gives CASSSRTGNTEAFF.

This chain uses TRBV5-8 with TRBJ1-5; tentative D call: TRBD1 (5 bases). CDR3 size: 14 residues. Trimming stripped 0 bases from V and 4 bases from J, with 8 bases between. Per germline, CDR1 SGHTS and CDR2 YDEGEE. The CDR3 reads CASSLVEGNQPQHF. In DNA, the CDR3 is TGTGCCAGCAGCTTGGTGGAGGGGAATCAGCCCCAGCATTTT.

CDR3 amino acids: CASSHWRGRGLAGGPGETQYF. The CDR3 DNA sequence: TGTGCCAGTAGTCATTGGAGGGGTCGGGGACTAGCGGGAGGGCCGGGAGAGACCCAGTACTTC. This chain connects TRBV19 to TRBJ2-5, with 16 positions matching TRBD2. CDR1 LNHDA and CDR2 SQIVND come from the germline V gene (reference sequence). This CDR3 comprises 21 residues. With 5 bases clipped from V and 4 bases from J, the junction kept 19 bases outside the gene matches.

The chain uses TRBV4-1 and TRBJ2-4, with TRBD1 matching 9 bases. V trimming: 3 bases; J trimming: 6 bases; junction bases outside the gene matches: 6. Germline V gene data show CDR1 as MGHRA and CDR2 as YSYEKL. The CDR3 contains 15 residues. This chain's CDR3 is CASSQDRGSGNIQYF. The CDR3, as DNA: TGCGCCAGCAGCCAGGACAGGGGAAGTGGAAACATTCAGTACTTC.

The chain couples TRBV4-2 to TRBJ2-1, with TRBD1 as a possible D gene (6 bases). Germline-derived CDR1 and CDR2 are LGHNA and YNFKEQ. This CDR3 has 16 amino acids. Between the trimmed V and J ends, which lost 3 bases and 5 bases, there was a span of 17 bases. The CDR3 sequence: CASSHASGQTNNEQFF. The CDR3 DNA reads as TGTGCCAGCAGCCATGCCAGCGGACAGACCAACAATGAGCAGTTCTTC.

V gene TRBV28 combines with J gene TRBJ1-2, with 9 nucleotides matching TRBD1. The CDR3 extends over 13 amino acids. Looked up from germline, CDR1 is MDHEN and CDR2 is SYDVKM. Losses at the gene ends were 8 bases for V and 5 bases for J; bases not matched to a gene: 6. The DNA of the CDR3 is TGTGCCAGCGGACAGGGGCCTTTTTATGGCTACACCTTC. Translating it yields CASGQGPFYGYTF.

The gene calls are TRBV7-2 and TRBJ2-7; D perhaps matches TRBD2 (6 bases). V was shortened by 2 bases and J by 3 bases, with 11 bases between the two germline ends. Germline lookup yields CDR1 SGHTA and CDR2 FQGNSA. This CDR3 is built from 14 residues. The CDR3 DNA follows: TGTGCCAGCAGCTTATGGACGGGAGACTACGAGCAGTACTTC. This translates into CASSLWTGDYEQYF.

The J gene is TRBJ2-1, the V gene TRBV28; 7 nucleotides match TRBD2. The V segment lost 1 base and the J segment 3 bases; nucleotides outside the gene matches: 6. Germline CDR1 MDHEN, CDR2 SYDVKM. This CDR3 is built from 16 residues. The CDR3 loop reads CASSLYSGRFYNEQFF. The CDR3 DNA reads TGTGCCAGCAGTTTATATAGCGGGCGCTTCTACAATGAGCAGTTCTTC. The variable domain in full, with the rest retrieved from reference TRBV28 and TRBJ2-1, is DVKVTQSSRYLVKRTGEKVFLECVQDMDHENMFWYRQDPGLGLRLIYFSYDVKMKEKGDIPEGYSVSREKKERFSLILESASTNQTSMYLCASSLYSGRFYNEQFFGPGTRLTVL.

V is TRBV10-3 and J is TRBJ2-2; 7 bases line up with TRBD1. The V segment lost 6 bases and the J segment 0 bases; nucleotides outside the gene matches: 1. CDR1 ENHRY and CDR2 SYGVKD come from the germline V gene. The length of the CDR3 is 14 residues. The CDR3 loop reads CAIRDRANTGELFF. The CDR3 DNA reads TGTGCCATCAGAGACAGGGCGAACACCGGGGAGCTGTTTTTT.

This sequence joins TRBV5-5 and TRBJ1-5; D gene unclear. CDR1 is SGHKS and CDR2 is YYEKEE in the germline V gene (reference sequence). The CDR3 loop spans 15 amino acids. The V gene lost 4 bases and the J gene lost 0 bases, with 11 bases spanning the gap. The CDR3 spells CASSPLVRSNQPQHF. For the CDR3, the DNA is TGTGCCAGCAGCCCTCTTGTCCGTAGCAATCAGCCCCAGCATTTT. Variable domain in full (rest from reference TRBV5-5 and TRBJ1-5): DAGVTQSPTHLIKTRGQQVTLRCSPISGHKSVSWYQQVLGQGPQFIFQYYEKEERGRGNFPDRFSARQFPNYSSELNVNALLLGDSALYLCASSPLVRSNQPQHFGDGTRLSIL.

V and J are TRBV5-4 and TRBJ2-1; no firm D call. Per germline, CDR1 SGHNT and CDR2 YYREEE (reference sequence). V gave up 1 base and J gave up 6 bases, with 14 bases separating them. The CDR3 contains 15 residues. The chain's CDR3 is CASSLSYSRPNEQFF. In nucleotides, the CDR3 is TGTGCCAGCAGCTTGTCCTATTCCAGGCCCAATGAGCAGTTCTTC. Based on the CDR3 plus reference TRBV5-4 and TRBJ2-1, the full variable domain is ETGVTQSPTHLIKTRGQQVTLRCSSQSGHNTVSWYQQALGQGPQFIFQYYREEENGRGNFPPRFSGLQFPNYSSELNVNALELDDSALYLCASSLSYSRPNEQFFGPGTRLTVL.

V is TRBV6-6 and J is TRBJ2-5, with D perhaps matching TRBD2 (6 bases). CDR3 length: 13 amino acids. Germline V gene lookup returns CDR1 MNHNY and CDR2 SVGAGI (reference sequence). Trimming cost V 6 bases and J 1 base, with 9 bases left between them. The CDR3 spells CASRRDPQETQYF. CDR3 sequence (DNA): TGTGCCAGCAGGCGGGACCCCCAAGAGACCCAGTACTTC.

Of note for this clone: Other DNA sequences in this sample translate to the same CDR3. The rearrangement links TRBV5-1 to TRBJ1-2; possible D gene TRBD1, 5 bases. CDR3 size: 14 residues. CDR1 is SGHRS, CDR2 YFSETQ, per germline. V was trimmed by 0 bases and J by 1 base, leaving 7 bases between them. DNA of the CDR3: TGCGCCAGCAGCTTGGGGGGCAGTAACTATGGCTACACCTTC. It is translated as CASSLGGSNYGYTF. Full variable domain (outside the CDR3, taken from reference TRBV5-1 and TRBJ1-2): KAGVTQTPRYLIKTRGQQVTLSCSPISGHRSVSWYQQTPGQGLQFLFEYFSETQRNKGNFPGRFSGRQFSNSRSEMNVSTLELGDSALYLCASSLGGSNYGYTFGSGTRLTVV.

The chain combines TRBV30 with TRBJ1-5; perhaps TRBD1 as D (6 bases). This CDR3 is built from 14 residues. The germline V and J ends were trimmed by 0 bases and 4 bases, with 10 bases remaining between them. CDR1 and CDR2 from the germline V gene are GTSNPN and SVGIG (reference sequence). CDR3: CAWSVRQGNQPQHF. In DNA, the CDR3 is TGTGCCTGGAGTGTCCGGCAGGGGAATCAGCCCCAGCATTTT.

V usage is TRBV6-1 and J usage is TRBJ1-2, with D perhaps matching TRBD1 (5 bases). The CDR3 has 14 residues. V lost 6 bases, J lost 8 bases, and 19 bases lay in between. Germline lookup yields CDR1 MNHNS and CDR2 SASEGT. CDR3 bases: TGTGCCAGCAGCCGCTTCAGGGTGTTGTCCGGCTACACCTTC. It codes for CASSRFRVLSGYTF.

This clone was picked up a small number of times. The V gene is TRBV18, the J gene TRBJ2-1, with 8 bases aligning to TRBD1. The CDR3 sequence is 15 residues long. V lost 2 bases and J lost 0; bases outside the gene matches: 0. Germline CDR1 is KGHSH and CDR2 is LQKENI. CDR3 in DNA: TGTGCCAGCTCACCAACAGGGGGCTCCTACAATGAGCAGTTCTTC. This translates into CASSPTGGSYNEQFF.

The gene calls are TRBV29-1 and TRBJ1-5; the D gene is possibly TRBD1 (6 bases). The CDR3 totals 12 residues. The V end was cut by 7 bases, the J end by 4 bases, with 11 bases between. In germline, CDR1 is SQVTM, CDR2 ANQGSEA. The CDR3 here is CSALTGNQPQHF. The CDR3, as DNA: TGCAGCGCTTTGACAGGAAATCAGCCCCAGCATTTT.

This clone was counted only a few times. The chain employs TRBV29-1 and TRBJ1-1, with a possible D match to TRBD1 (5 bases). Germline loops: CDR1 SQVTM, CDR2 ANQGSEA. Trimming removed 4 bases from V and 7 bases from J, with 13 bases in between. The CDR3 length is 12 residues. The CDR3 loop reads CSVAPQGVEAFF. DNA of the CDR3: TGCAGCGTTGCCCCCCAGGGCGTTGAAGCTTTCTTT.

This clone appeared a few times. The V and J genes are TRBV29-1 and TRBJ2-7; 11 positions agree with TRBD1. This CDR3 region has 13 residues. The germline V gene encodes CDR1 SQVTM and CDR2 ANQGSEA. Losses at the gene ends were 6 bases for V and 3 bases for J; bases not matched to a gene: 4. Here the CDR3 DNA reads TGCAGCGTCTCCGGGACAGGGGGCTACGAGCAGTACTTC. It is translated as CSVSGTGGYEQYF.

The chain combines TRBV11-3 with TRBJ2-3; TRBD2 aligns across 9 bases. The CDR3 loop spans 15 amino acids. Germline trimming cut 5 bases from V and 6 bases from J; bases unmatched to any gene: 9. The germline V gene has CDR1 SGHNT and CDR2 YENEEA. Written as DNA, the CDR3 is TGTGCCAGCAGCCCTCGCGGGGGGGCTCTTGATACGCAGTATTTT. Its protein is CASSPRGGALDTQYF.

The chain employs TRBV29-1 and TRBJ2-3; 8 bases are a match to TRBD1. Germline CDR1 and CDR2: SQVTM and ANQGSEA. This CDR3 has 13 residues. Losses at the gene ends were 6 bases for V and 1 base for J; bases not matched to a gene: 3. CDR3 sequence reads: CSVPGQGTDTQYF. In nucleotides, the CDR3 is TGCAGCGTCCCGGGACAGGGCACAGATACGCAGTATTTT.

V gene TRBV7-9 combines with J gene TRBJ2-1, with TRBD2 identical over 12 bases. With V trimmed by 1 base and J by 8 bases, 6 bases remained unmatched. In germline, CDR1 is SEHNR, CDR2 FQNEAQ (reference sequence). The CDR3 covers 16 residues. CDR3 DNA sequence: TGTGCCAGCAGCTTAGTAGCCCTAGCGGGAGGGGATGAGCAGTTCTTC. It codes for CASSLVALAGGDEQFF.

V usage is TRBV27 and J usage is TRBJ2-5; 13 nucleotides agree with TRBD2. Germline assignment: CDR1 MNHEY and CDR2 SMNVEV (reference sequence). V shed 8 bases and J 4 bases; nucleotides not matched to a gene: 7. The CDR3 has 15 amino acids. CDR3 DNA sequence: TGTGCCAGCGGTGAACTAGCGGGAGGGCCAGAGACCCAGTACTTC. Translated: CASGELAGGPETQYF.

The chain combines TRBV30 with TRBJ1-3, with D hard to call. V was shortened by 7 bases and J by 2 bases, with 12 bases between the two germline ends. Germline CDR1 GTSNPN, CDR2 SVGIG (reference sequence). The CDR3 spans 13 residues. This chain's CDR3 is CASTEGTGNTIYF. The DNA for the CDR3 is TGTGCCTCTACCGAGGGAACTGGAAACACCATATATTTT.

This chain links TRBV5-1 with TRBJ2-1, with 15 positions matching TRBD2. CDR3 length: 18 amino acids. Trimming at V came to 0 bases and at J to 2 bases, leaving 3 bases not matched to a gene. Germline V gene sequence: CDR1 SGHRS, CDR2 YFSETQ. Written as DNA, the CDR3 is TGCGCCAGCAGCTTGGGGACTAGCGGGAGGGCCGCCTACAATGAGCAGTTCTTC. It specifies CASSLGTSGRAAYNEQFF. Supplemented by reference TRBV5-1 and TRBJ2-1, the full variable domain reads KAGVTQTPRYLIKTRGQQVTLSCSPISGHRSVSWYQQTPGQGLQFLFEYFSETQRNKGNFPGRFSGRQFSNSRSEMNVSTLELGDSALYLCASSLGTSGRAAYNEQFFGPGTRLTVL.